This entry features one T cell receptor (beta chain) sequence. This CDR3 has 16 amino acids. V lost 3 bases to trimming and J lost 7 bases, with 21 bases between them. The germline gives CDR1 MDHEN, CDR2 SYDVKM. The sample belongs to a study of blood T cell repertoires in COVID-19. For the study at large: The cDNA or gDNA used as material had been derived from T cells, B-cell-depleted T cells, or PBMCs.

Per the original data handling: Amplification from reference gene primers served as the basis for estimated nucleated cell counts. Only in-frame clones appear in the TCRdb table, and some are missing; sequencing was by immunoSEQ multiplex PCR. V, J and clone size were drawn from that table, and D and trimming were deduced from the DNA. The sample lists about 310,000 clones, around 87% seen once, with around 4.3% in the top ten. Participants, about 18 to 100 years old, spanned fewer than 25 US areas. Researchers sorted participants into cohorts using their self-reported clinical history. Sequenced sample: PBMCs or T cells enriched from blood (not recorded which). The clonotype comes from a woman aged 18-29 years with acute COVID-19. This chain uses TRBV28 with TRBJ1-2; no firm D call. CDR3 in DNA: TGTGCCAGCAGTTTGGTCTGGGAGGAGAGCCGCTTTGGCTACACCTTC. As protein: CASSLVWEESRFGYTF.